This T cell receptor beta chain was sequenced in a study of blood T cell repertoires in COVID-19. On the study more broadly: PBMCs, B-cell-depleted T cells, or T cells were the source of the cDNA or gDNA that made up the material.

CDR1 GTSNPN and CDR2 SVGIG come from the germline V gene (reference sequence). V dropped 1 base and J dropped 8; count of bases not matched to a gene: 17. This CDR3 is built from 17 residues. The repertoire was sequenced with immunoSEQ multiplex PCR; TCRdb's copy has only in-frame clones and lacks some. The sample contains about 120,000 clones, around nine tenths of which appear only once. The TCR sequence derives from a man aged 40-50 years with acute or convalescent COVID-19. Sequenced sample: peripheral blood. V is TRBV30 and J is TRBJ1-1, with 9 bases aligning to TRBD1. The CDR3 loop reads CAWSAPKIAGQGAEAFF. Written as DNA, the CDR3 is TGTGCCTGGAGTGCCCCCAAAATAGCGGGACAGGGAGCCGAAGCTTTCTTT.